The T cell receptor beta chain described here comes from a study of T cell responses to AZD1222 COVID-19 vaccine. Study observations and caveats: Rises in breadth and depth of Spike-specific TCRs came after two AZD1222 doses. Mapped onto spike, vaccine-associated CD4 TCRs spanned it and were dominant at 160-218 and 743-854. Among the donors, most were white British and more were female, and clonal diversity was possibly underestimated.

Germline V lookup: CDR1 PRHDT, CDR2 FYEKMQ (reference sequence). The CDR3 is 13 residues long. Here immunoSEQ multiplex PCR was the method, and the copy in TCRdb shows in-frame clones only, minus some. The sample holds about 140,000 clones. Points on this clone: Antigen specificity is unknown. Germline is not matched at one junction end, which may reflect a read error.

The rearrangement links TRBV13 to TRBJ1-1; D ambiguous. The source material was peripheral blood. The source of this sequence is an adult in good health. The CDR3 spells CASSVGRASGAFF. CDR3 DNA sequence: TGTGCCAGCAGCGTAGGACGGGCCTCAGGAGCTTTCTTT.